This entry is about one T cell receptor (beta chain). Its matching antigen is unknown. Time point noted: peripheral blood 6 weeks after treatment start. The data were obtained in a study of PD-L1 blockade in urothelial cancer. Study details: Atezolizumab therapy began for patients in about 2014, dosed at 1,200 mg intravenously every 3 weeks. Median T cell yield per blood sample was around 130,000 cells. Findings of the study overall: Enhanced expansion of tumor-associated blood clones at 3 weeks characterized durable-benefit patients.

Trimming left V 2 bases short and J 2 bases short, with 20 bases between. Germline values: CDR1 SGHRS, CDR2 YFSETQ. The CDR3 extends over 17 amino acids. Every PCR received spiked-in synthetic TCR analog templates. This table comes from immunoSEQ multiplex PCR, and its TCRdb copy is limited to in-frame clones, with some not included. The sample records about 36,000 clones, around 84% being singletons. The starting material was PBMCs, obtained around atezolizumab (anti-PD-L1) treatment. This rearrangement joins TRBV5-1 to TRBJ2-7, with D possibly matching TRBD2 (6 bases). This receptor was taken from a man in his forties with urothelial cancer. This chain's CDR3 is CASSLISSGLGAYEQYF. CDR3 coding DNA: TGCGCCAGCAGCTTAATTTCGTCGGGACTGGGGGCCTACGAGCAGTACTTC.